A single sample gave rise to the 3 T cell receptor beta chains below, sequenced in a study of shared clonotypes between healthy human individuals. CD8 cells regarded as naive lacked CD45RO, were positively chosen for CCR7, and omitted terminally differentiated effector memory CD45RA+ cells. Profiled with immunoSEQ multiplex PCR; TCRdb holds only in-frame clones, not every one. Of 1.5 million to 2.5 million clones detected, 85% to 95% appear once; the ten largest clones hold 1.2%. The sequenced material came from naive CD8+ T cells sorted from blood. All receptors come from a man in his late teens or twenties in good health.

The chain employs TRBV4-3 and TRBJ2-2; a possible D gene is TRBD2 (6 bases). V lost 3 bases, J lost 6 bases, and 17 bases lay in between. This CDR3 contains 16 residues. The V gene's germline CDR1 is LGHNA and CDR2 YSLEER. Here the CDR3 DNA reads TGCGCCAGCAGCCATATATGGTCAGCGGGTGCCGGGGAGCTGTTTTTT. Residues: CASSHIWSAGAGELFF.

The chain joins TRBV11-1 to TRBJ2-1; 8 bases agree with TRBD1. The CDR3 is 15 residues long. Germline V gene sequence: CDR1 SGHAT, CDR2 FQDESV (reference sequence). The J segment lost 6 bases and the V segment lost 5 bases, leaving 9 bases of the junction unmatched. The CDR3 sequence: CASSPYPGTGNEQFF. The CDR3 DNA follows: TGTGCCAGCAGCCCTTACCCGGGGACAGGCAATGAGCAGTTCTTC. The complete variable domain, with remaining parts taken from reference TRBV11-1 and TRBJ2-1, reads EAEVAQSPRYKITEKSQAVAFWCDPISGHATLYWYRQILGQGPELLVQFQDESVVDDSQLPKDRFSAERLKGVDSTLKIQPAELGDSAMYLCASSPYPGTGNEQFFGPGTRLTVL.

The J gene is TRBJ2-1, the V gene TRBV30, with TRBD2 matching 8 bases. The CDR3 has 15 residues. Per germline, CDR1 GTSNPN and CDR2 SVGIG (reference sequence). Germline trimming cut 4 bases from V and 7 bases from J; bases unmatched to any gene: 12. The CDR3 region has the DNA TGTGCCTGGACCCCGAGCGGGAGTCTTGGTAATGAGCAGTTCTTC. It yields the protein CAWTPSGSLGNEQFF. Supplemented by reference TRBV30 and TRBJ2-1, the full variable domain reads SQTIHQWPATLVQPVGSPLSLECTVEGTSNPNLYWYRQAAGRGLQLLFYSVGIGQISSEVPQNLSASRPQDRQFILSSKKLLLSDSGFYLCAWTPSGSLGNEQFFGPGTRLTVL.